Each of the 22 T cell receptor beta chains below was sequenced from the same sample in a study of cytomegalovirus exposure and HLA in healthy donors (dated 2017 in TCRdb). The library was prepared using the immunoSEQ multiplex PCR assay. A mixture of 60 forward primers for TCR Vbeta segments and 13 reverse primers for TCR Jbeta segments was used in the multiplex PCR. This is the immuneACCESS table as TCRdb keeps it, with only in-frame sequences that have V and J called. A part of the clones is gone; compared with another copy, unresolved V genes explain less than half, and the rest is unexplained. The sample table shows around 130,000 clones, and around 86% are seen once. 1.2% of the sample is held by the ten biggest clonotypes. Sequencing used PBMCs. These receptors were taken from a female donor in good health and CMV-seronegative.

The rearrangement joins TRBV25-1 to TRBJ2-5, with D perhaps TRBD1 (6 bases). Germline V gene data show CDR1 as MGHDK and CDR2 as SYGVNS. The CDR3 covers 13 residues. Trimming stripped 2 bases from V and 5 bases from J, with 9 bases between. The DNA of the CDR3 is TGTGCCAGCAGTGAAACAGGGCATGAGACCCAGTACTTC. Protein: CASSETGHETQYF.

A word on this clone: The junction does not match germline at one end; this may be a read error. The CDR3 region is CASSLGRNTGELFF. The CDR3 coding sequence is TGTGCTAGCAGCCTCGGGAGAAACACCGGGGAGCTGTTTTTT. V is TRBV7-7 and J is TRBJ2-2, with D possibly TRBD2 on 6 matching bases. Germline V gene lookup returns CDR1 SSHAT and CDR2 FNYEAQ (reference sequence). This CDR3 is built from 14 residues.

The chain recombines TRBV28 with TRBJ1-1; possible D gene TRBD1, 6 bases. The V end was cut by 1 base, the J end by 0 bases, with 12 bases between. The length of the CDR3 is 16 residues. The germline V gene has CDR1 MDHEN and CDR2 SYDVKM. The CDR3 DNA reads TGTGCCAGCAGTTTATTCTACAGGGCCTTGAACACTGAAGCTTTCTTT. This translates into CASSLFYRALNTEAFF.

This clone is a singleton in its sample. The chain is built from TRBV4-1 and TRBJ1-2; tentative D call: TRBD1 (5 bases). Germline V gives CDR1 MGHRA, CDR2 YSYEKL. The germline V and J ends were trimmed by 0 bases and 2 bases, with 7 bases remaining between them. The CDR3 covers 14 residues. CDR3 sequence reads: CASSQDPGNYGYTF. The CDR3 region has the DNA TGCGCCAGCAGCCAAGACCCAGGGAACTATGGCTACACCTTC.

The chain combines TRBV6-5 with TRBJ2-1, with TRBD1 as a possible D gene (5 bases). This CDR3 is 16 amino acids long. From germline, CDR1 is MNHEY and CDR2 SVGAGI. V was trimmed by 0 bases and J by 4 bases, leaving 13 bases between them. In nucleotides, the CDR3 is TGTGCCAGCAGTTACTCAGTCAGGGCAAGGTACAATGAGCAGTTCTTC. It translates to CASSYSVRARYNEQFF.

This clone was seen a few times. The genes are TRBV6-1 and TRBJ2-1; the match to TRBD2 covers 10 bases. Germline V CDR1 and CDR2: MNHNS, SASEGT. The CDR3 is 15 residues long. The ends lost 6 bases at V and 3 bases at J; junction bases unmatched: 5. CDR3 nucleotides: TGTGCCAGCAGGAAACTAGCGGGGAACTACAATGAGCAGTTCTTC. This translates into CASRKLAGNYNEQFF.

This chain uses TRBV28 with TRBJ2-7; no clear D. The CDR3 has 14 amino acids. The germline CDR1 and CDR2 sequences are MDHEN and SYDVKM. V shed 6 bases and J shed 2 bases, with 14 bases lying between them. This CDR3 reads CASSVPPRPYEQYF. In DNA, the CDR3 is TGTGCCAGCAGCGTCCCCCCGCGTCCCTACGAGCAGTACTTC.

The table lists this clone with a count of one. The chain employs TRBV29-1 and TRBJ2-7, with 8 bases aligning to TRBD2. J gave up 3 bases and V 2 bases, and 3 bases lay outside the gene matches. The CDR3 is made up of 13 amino acids. Germline CDR1 and CDR2: SQVTM and ANQGSEA. CDR3 nucleotides: TGCAGCGTTGAACTCCTAGCGGGCTACGAGCAGTACTTC. Translated: CSVELLAGYEQYF.

This clone was recorded a few times. The chain is built from TRBV6-1 and TRBJ2-5; TRBD2 agrees at 13 bases. This CDR3 is 17 amino acids long. V lost 2 bases, J lost 6 bases, and 9 bases stayed unmatched. The germline V gene encodes CDR1 MNHNS and CDR2 SASEGT. CDR3 protein: CASSEMGGLAGSKTQYF. The DNA of the CDR3 is TGTGCCAGCAGTGAAATGGGGGGACTAGCGGGATCCAAGACCCAGTACTTC.

The chain combines TRBV7-9 with TRBJ2-7; D call uncertain. Deletions cut 1 base from V and 4 bases from J, with 14 bases between. CDR3 size: 15 residues. Germline V CDR1 and CDR2: SEHNR, FQNEAQ (reference sequence). This CDR3 reads CASSLETERGYEQYF. CDR3 bases: TGTGCCAGCAGCTTAGAGACGGAAAGAGGATACGAGCAGTACTTC.

The gene calls are TRBV11-2 and TRBJ2-3; D may be TRBD2 (5 bases). CDR1 SGHAT and CDR2 FQNNGV come from the germline V gene. This CDR3 spans 16 amino acids. Trimming removed 4 bases at V and 0 bases at J, with 14 bases between. CDR3 amino acids: CASSSTGTASTDTQYF. In DNA, the CDR3 is TGTGCCAGCAGCTCCACGGGAACAGCCAGCACAGATACGCAGTATTTT.

The CDR3 DNA reads as TGTGCCAGTTCGTCAAAGGGGGCCGACCTCTATCAGCCCCAGCATTTT. This gives the protein CASSSKGADLYQPQHF. The rearrangement joins TRBV27 to TRBJ1-5; TRBD1 matches at 7 bases. Germline-derived CDR1 and CDR2 are MNHEY and SMNVEV (reference sequence). The CDR3 contains 16 residues. V dropped 9 bases and J dropped 5; count of bases not matched to a gene: 16.

In its sample, this clone was seen once. The chain links TRBV11-2 to TRBJ2-2; D ambiguous. Looked up from germline, CDR1 is SGHAT and CDR2 is FQNNGV. V was cut by 1 base and J by 6 bases, with 6 bases left in between. There are 13 residues in the CDR3. CDR3 in DNA: TGTGCCAGCAGCTTAGCTCGGGCCGGGGAGCTGTTTTTT. Encoded protein: CASSLARAGELFF.

This chain links TRBV6-5 with TRBJ2-7, with TRBD1 identical over 12 bases. The CDR3 runs 15 residues. Germline V gene lookup returns CDR1 MNHEY and CDR2 SVGAGI. The V and J ends lost 7 bases and 7 bases, in that order; junction bases with no gene match: 11. The CDR3 coding sequence is TGTGCCAGCACCTCACCGGGACAGGGGGCGAAAGAGCAGTACTTC. Its translation is CASTSPGQGAKEQYF.

The genes are TRBV6-1 and TRBJ1-2; TRBD1 matches 8 bases. V dropped 3 bases and J dropped 1; count of bases not matched to a gene: 4. This CDR3 is 15 amino acids long. CDR1 and CDR2 from the germline V gene are MNHNS and SASEGT. The CDR3 DNA reads as TGTGCCAGCAGTGACAGGGGGCGAGGTAACTATGGCTACACCTTC. This encodes CASSDRGRGNYGYTF.

V usage is TRBV5-8 and J usage is TRBJ2-1; 7 nucleotides match TRBD1. The germline V gene encodes CDR1 SGHTS and CDR2 YDEGEE. The CDR3 loop spans 15 amino acids. The trim removed 0 bases at V and 3 bases at J, leaving 3 bases unmatched. CDR3 loop: CASSLAQGIYNEQFF. The CDR3 nucleotides are TGTGCCAGCAGCTTGGCACAGGGGATCTACAATGAGCAGTTCTTC. Full variable domain (outside the CDR3, taken from reference TRBV5-8 and TRBJ2-1): EAGVTQSPTHLIKTRGQQATLRCSPISGHTSVYWYQQALGLGLQFLLWYDEGEERNRGNFPPRFSGRQFPNYSSELNVNALELEDSALYLCASSLAQGIYNEQFFGPGTRLTVL.

V is TRBV21-1 and J is TRBJ2-1; TRBD1, the table's D call, lacks a check against the DNA. TRBV21-1 is deemed a pseudogene. This CDR3 region has 12 residues. For the CDR3, the DNA is TGTGCCAGCAGCACAACCTACAATGAGCAGTTCTTC. The encoded protein is CASSTTYNEQFF.

The rearrangement uses TRBV29-1 and TRBJ2-1, with a weak D call TRBD2 (6 bases). Per the germline V gene, CDR1 is SQVTM and CDR2 is ANQGSEA. V was cut by 2 bases and J by 11 bases, with 13 bases left in between. The CDR3 has 12 residues. The CDR3 DNA is TGCAGCGTTGAACATAGCGCGGGGAAGCAGTTCTTC. It yields the protein CSVEHSAGKQFF.

This rearrangement joins TRBV11-2 to TRBJ2-2, with D perhaps TRBD1 (6 bases). CDR1 is SGHAT, CDR2 FQNNGV, per germline. This CDR3 is built from 15 residues. Trimming pared 6 bases from V and 1 base from J, leaving 12 bases between. DNA for the CDR3: TGTGCCAGCAGACTACAGGGAAAGAACACCGGGGAGCTGTTTTTT. Its translation is CASRLQGKNTGELFF.

This clone came up once. The chain combines TRBV27 with TRBJ1-5; TRBD1 matches at 7 bases. V was clipped by 6 bases and J by 0 bases; unmatched bases: 17. Per the germline V gene, CDR1 is MNHEY and CDR2 is SMNVEV (reference sequence). The CDR3 has 19 amino acids. The CDR3 loop is CASSNLQGVGVYSNQPQHF. The DNA of the CDR3 is TGTGCCAGCAGCAACCTTCAGGGGGTGGGGGTTTATAGCAATCAGCCCCAGCATTTT.

The V and J genes are TRBV10-2 and TRBJ2-6, with 7 nucleotides matching TRBD1. The CDR3 runs 15 residues. Germline-derived CDR1 and CDR2 are WSHSY and SAAADI. Unmatched junction bases numbered 0, after V lost 4 bases and J lost 0 bases. CDR3 nucleotides: TGCGCCAGCAGTGGACAGGGCTCTGGGGCCAACGTCCTGACTTTC. As protein: CASSGQGSGANVLTF.

For the CDR3, the DNA is TGCGCCAGCAGGGCGGGAGAGCAAGAGACCCAGTACTTC. Protein: CASRAGEQETQYF. The rearrangement joins TRBV5-1 to TRBJ2-5, with 7 positions matching TRBD2. The germline V gene has CDR1 SGHRS and CDR2 YFSETQ. The ends lost 5 bases at V and 2 bases at J; junction bases unmatched: 3. This CDR3 spans 13 amino acids.